These T cell receptor beta chains were read from a single sample in a study of patients and donors after allogeneic stem cell transplantation. Via MiXCR, TCRdb re-called the RT-PCR reads, giving one row per CDR3 protein. The table includes about 410,000 distinct CDR3 sequences, 16% detected once. Sequencing used blood, either unsorted or a sorted T cell fraction (not recorded which). The receptors were gathered from a human donor who was either an allogeneic HSCT recipient or a stem cell or donor lymphocyte infusion donor (not recorded which). It is not recorded whose cells these are; they may come from a transplant donor. The CDR3 runs from the conserved cysteine through the conserved F or W. Fields, in order: D gene, J gene, clone size, V gene, CDR3 length, CDR3 protein, CDR3 DNA. D genes are given only for firm matches. The size field reads how often the clone was seen (once, few, many) or a class if it is expanded.

>TRBD1|TRBJ2-1|few|TRBV29-1|15
CSVRTGTGPYNEQFF
TGCAGCGTTAGGACCGGGACAGGGCCCTACAATGAGCAGTTCTTC
>-|TRBJ1-5|few|TRBV4-2|16
CASSQDRGRSNQPQHF
TGTGCCAGCAGCCAAGATCGGGGACGCAGCAATCAGCCCCAGCATTTT
>TRBD1|TRBJ1-4|few|TRBV4-3|17
CASSQDRFGTGNEKLFF
TGCGCCAGCAGCCAAGATCGATTCGGGACAGGGAATGAAAAACTGTTTTTT
>-|TRBJ2-7|few|TRBV11-2|18
CASSLVVGGGRGAYEQYF
TGTGCCAGCAGCTTAGTAGTTGGGGGCGGACGCGGAGCCTACGAGCAGTACTTC
>-|TRBJ2-5|few|TRBV29-1|11
CSVWPEETQYF
TGCAGCGTGTGGCCAGAAGAGACCCAGTACTTC
>TRBD1|TRBJ2-7|few|TRBV20-1|14
CSAPGGLSSYEQYF
TGCAGTGCGCCAGGGGGCTTAAGCTCCTACGAGCAGTACTTC
>-|TRBJ1-2|few|TRBV7-2|15
CASSLEIGASYGYTF
TGTGCCAGCAGCTTAGAGATAGGGGCTAGCTATGGCTACACCTTC
>TRBD1|TRBJ1-5|many|TRBV12-3/TRBV12-4|14
CASSWTGAGQPQHF
TGTGCCAGCAGCTGGACAGGGGCAGGACAGCCCCAGCATTTT
>TRBD2|TRBJ2-3|many|TRBV4-1|16
CASRQPGTSNPDTQYF
TGCGCCAGCAGGCAGCCAGGGACTAGCAATCCAGATACGCAGTATTTT
>-|TRBJ2-3|few|TRBV4-1|13
CASSLTIRDTQYF
TGCGCCAGCAGCCTAACTATCCGAGATACGCAGTATTTT
>-|TRBJ2-1|few|TRBV7-7|14
CASSPTPSGNEQFF
TGTGCCAGCAGCCCAACCCCTTCTGGTAATGAGCAGTTCTTC